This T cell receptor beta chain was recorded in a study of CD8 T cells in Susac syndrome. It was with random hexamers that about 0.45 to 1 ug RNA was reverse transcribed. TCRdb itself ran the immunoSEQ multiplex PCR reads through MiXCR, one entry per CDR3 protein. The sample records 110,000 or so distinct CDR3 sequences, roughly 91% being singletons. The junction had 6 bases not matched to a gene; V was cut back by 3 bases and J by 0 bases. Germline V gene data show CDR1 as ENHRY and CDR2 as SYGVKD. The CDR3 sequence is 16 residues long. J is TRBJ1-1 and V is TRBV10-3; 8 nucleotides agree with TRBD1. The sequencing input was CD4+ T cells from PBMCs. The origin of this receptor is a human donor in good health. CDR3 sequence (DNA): TGTGCCATCAGTGATGACAGGGGCCCTATGAACACTGAAGCTTTCTTT. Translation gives CAISDDRGPMNTEAFF.